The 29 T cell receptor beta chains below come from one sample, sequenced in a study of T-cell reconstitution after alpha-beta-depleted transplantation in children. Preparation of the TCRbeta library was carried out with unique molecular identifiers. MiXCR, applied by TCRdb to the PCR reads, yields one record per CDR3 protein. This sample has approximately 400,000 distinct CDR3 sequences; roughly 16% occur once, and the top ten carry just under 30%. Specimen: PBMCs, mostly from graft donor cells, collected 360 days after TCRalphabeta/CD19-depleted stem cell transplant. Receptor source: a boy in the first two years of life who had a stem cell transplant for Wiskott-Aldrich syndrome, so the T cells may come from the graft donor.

CDR3 nucleotides: TGCAGTGCTAGATCCCCTTCTGGGCAGTACTTC. The encoded protein is CSARSPSGQYF. The chain combines TRBV20-1 with TRBJ2-7; D unclear. The ends were cut back, 2 bases at V and 9 bases at J, with 11 bases in the middle. Per the germline V gene, CDR1 is DFQATT and CDR2 is SNEGSKA (reference sequence). The CDR3 extends over 11 amino acids.

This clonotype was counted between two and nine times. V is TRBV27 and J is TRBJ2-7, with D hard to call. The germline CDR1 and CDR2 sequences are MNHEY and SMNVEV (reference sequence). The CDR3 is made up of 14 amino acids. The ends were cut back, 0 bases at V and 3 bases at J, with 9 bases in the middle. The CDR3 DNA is TGTGCCAGCAGTTTATCTCCCCTTCACTACGAGCAGTACTTC. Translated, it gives CASSLSPLHYEQYF.

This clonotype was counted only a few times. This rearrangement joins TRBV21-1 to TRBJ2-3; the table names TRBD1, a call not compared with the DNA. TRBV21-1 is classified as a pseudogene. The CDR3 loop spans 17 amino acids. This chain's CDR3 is CASKSRDRATSTDTQYF. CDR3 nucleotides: TGTGCCAGCAAGAGCCGCGACAGGGCTACTAGCACAGATACGCAGTATTTT.

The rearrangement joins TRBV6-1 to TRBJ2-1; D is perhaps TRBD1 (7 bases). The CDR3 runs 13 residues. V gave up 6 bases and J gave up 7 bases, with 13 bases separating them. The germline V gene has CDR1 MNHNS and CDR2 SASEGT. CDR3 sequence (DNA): TGTGCCAGCAGAAAGACAGGGAGGAATGAGCAGTTCTTC. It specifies CASRKTGRNEQFF.

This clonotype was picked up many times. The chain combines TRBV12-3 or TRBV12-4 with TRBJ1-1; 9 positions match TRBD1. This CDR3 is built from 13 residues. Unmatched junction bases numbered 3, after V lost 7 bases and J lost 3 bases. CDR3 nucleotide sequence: TGTGCCAGCATTGACAGGGGGTACACTGAAGCTTTCTTT. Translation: CASIDRGYTEAFF.

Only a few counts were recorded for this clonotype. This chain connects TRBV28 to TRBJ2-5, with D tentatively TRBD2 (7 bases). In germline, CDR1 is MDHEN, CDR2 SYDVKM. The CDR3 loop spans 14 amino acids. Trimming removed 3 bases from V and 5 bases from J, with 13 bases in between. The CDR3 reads CASSFPGGPETQYF. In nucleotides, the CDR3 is TGTGCCAGCAGTTTCCCCGGGGGGCCGGAGACCCAGTACTTC.

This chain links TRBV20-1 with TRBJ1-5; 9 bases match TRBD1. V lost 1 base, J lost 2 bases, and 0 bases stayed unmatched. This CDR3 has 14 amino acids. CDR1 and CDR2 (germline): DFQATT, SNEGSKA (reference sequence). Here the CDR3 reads CSARGDRGNQPQHF. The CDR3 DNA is TGCAGTGCTAGAGGGGACAGGGGCAATCAGCCCCAGCATTTT.

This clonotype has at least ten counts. The CDR3 here is CASSSGLNEKLFF. CDR3 coding DNA: TGTGCCAGCAGCTCGGGCCTGAATGAAAAACTGTTTTTT. The rearrangement joins TRBV5-6 to TRBJ1-4, with D unresolved. The V end was cut by 3 bases, the J end by 5 bases, with 8 bases between. This CDR3 comprises 13 residues. Germline V gives CDR1 SGHDT, CDR2 YYEEEE.

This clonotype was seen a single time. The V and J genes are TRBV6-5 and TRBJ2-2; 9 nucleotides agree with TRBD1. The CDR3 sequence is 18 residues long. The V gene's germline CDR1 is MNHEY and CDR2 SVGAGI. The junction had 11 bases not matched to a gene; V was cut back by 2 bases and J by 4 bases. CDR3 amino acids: CASSYPSPGQGSTGELFF. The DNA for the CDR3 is TGTGCCAGCAGTTACCCCTCCCCGGGACAGGGTAGCACCGGGGAGCTGTTTTTT.

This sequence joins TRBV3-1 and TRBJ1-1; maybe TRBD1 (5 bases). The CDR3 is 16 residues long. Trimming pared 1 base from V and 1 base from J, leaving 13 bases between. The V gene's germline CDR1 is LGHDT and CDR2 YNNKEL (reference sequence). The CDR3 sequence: CASSQVGGFTNTEAFF. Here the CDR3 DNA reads TGTGCCAGCAGCCAAGTTGGGGGATTCACGAACACTGAAGCTTTCTTT.

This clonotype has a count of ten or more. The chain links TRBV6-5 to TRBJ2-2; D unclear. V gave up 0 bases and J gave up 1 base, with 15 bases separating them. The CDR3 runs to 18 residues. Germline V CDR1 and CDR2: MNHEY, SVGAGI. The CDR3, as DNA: TGTGCCAGCAGTTACTCGCGTAAACGGAGCATGAACACCGGGGAGCTGTTTTTT. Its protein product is CASSYSRKRSMNTGELFF.

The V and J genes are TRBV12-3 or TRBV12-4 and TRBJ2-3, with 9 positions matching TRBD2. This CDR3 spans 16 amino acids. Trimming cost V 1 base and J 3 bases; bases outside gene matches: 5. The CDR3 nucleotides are TGTGCCAGCAGTTTAGGCGGGGGGGCCTCGACAGATACGCAGTATTTT. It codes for CASSLGGGASTDTQYF.

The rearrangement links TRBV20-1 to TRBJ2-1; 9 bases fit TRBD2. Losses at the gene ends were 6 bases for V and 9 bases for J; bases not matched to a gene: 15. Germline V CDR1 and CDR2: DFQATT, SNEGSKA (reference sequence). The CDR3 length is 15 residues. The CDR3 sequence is CSATHSGGTFGEQFF. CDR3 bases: TGCAGTGCGACTCATAGCGGGGGCACCTTTGGTGAGCAGTTCTTC.

In DNA form, the CDR3 reads TGTGCCAGCAGTTACAGAGCGGGAAATTACAATGAGCAGTTCTTC. It encodes CASSYRAGNYNEQFF. The chain carries TRBV6-2 or TRBV6-3 and TRBJ2-1; 7 bases fit TRBD2. The J segment lost 4 bases and the V segment lost 2 bases, leaving 5 bases of the junction unmatched. CDR1 and CDR2 from the germline V gene are MNHEY and SVGEGT. The CDR3 contains 15 residues.

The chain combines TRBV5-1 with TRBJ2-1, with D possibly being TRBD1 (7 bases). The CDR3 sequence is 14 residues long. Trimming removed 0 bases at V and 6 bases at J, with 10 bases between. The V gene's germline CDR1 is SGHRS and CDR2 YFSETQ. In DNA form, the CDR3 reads TGCGCCAGCAGCTTGGGGCGGGACAGCAATGAGCAGTTCTTC. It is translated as CASSLGRDSNEQFF. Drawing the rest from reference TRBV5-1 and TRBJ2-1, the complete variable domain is KAGVTQTPRYLIKTRGQQVTLSCSPISGHRSVSWYQQTPGQGLQFLFEYFSETQRNKGNFPGRFSGRQFSNSRSEMNVSTLELGDSALYLCASSLGRDSNEQFFGPGTRLTVL.

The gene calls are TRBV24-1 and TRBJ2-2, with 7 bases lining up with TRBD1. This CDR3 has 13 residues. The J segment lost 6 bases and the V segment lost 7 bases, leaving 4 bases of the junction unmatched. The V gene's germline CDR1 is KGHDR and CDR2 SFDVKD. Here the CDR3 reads CATRRGPAGELFF. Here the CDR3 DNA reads TGTGCCACCAGGAGGGGGCCGGCCGGGGAGCTGTTTTTT.

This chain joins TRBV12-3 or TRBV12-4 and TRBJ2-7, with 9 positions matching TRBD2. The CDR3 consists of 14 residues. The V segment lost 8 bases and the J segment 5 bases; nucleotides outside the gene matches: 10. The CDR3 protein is CASATGTSYNEQYF. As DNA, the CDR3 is TGTGCCAGCGCCACCGGGACTAGCTACAACGAGCAGTACTTC.

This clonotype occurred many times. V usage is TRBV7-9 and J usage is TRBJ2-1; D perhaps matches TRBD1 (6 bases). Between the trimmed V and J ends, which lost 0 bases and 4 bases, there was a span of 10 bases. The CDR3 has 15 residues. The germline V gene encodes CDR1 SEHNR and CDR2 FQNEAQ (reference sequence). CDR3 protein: CASSLAGASYNEQFF. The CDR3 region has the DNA TGTGCCAGCAGCTTAGCGGGGGCGTCATACAATGAGCAGTTCTTC. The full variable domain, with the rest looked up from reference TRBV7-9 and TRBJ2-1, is DTGVSQNPRHKITKRGQNVTFRCDPISEHNRLYWYRQTLGQGPEFLTYFQNEAQLEKSRLLSDRFSAERPKGSFSTLEIQRTEQGDSAMYLCASSLAGASYNEQFFGPGTRLTVL.

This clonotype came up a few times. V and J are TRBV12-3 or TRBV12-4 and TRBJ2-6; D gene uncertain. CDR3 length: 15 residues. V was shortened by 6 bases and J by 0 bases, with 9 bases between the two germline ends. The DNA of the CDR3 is TGTGCCAGCAGCCCCTTTCTCTCTGGGGCCAACGTCCTGACTTTC. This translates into CASSPFLSGANVLTF.

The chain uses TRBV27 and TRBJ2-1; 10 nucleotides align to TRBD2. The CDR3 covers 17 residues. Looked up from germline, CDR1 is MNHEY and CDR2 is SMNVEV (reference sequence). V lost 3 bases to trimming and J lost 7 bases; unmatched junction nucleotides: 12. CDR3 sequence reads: CASSFSAGGPSGNEQFF. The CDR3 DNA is TGTGCCAGCAGTTTTTCAGCGGGAGGGCCTAGTGGAAATGAGCAGTTCTTC.

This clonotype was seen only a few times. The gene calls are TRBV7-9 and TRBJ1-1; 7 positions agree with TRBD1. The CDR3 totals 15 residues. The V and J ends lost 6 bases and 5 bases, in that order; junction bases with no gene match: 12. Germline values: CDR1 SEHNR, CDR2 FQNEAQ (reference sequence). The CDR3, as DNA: TGTGCCAGCAGATCCAGGGGGACGGAGGGGACTGAAGCTTTCTTT. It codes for CASRSRGTEGTEAFF.

The CDR3: CASRLRGAANEQFF. DNA of the CDR3: TGTGCCAGCAGACTGCGGGGGGCCGCCAATGAGCAGTTCTTC. The rearrangement links TRBV6-2 or TRBV6-3 to TRBJ2-1; 8 bases are a match to TRBD2. There are 14 residues in the CDR3. Trimming cost V 6 bases and J 6 bases; bases outside gene matches: 7. The germline CDR1 and CDR2 sequences are MNHEY and SVGEGT.

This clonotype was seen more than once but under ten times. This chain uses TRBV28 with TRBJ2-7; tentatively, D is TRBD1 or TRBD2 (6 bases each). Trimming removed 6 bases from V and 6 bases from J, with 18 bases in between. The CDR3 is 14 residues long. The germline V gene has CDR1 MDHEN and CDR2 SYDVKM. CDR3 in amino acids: CASSRTGGGGEQYF. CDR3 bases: TGTGCCAGCAGCCGCACCGGTGGAGGGGGCGAGCAGTACTTC.

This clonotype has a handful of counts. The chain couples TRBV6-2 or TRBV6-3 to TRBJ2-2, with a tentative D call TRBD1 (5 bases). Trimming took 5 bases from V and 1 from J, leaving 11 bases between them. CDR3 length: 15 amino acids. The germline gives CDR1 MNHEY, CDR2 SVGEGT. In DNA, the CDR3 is TGTGCCAGCAGTAAACATACAGGGAACACCGGGGAGCTGTTTTTT. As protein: CASSKHTGNTGELFF.

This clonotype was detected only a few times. CDR3 amino acids: CSALPTSGRPDTQYF. The CDR3 nucleotides read TGCAGTGCCCTTCCGACTAGCGGGAGACCAGATACGCAGTATTTT. This chain links TRBV20-1 with TRBJ2-3; 12 bases are a match to TRBD2. Germline V gene lookup returns CDR1 DFQATT and CDR2 SNEGSKA (reference sequence). Germline trimming cut 6 bases from V and 4 bases from J; bases unmatched to any gene: 8. The CDR3 runs 15 residues.

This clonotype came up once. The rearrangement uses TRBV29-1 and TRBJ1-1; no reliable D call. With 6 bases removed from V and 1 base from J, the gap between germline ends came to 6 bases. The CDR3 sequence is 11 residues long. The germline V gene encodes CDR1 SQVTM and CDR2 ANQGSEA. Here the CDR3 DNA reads TGCAGCGTCTCATCGAACACTGAAGCTTTCTTT. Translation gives CSVSSNTEAFF.

CDR3 amino acids: CASSQDGQGPDEQFF. In nucleotides, the CDR3 is TGCGCCAGCAGCCAAGATGGCCAGGGACCTGATGAGCAGTTCTTC. The chain uses TRBV4-3 and TRBJ2-1; perhaps D is TRBD1 or TRBD2 (5 bases each). Germline CDR1 is LGHNA and CDR2 is YSLEER. CDR3 length: 15 residues. With 0 bases removed from V and 8 bases from J, the gap between germline ends came to 14 bases.

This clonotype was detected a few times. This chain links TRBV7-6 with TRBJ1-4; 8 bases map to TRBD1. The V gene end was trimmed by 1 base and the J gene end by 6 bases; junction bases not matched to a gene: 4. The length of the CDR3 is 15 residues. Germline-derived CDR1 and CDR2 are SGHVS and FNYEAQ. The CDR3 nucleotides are TGTGCCAGCAGCTTAGAGGGACAGGAAGATGAAAAACTGTTTTTT. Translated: CASSLEGQEDEKLFF.

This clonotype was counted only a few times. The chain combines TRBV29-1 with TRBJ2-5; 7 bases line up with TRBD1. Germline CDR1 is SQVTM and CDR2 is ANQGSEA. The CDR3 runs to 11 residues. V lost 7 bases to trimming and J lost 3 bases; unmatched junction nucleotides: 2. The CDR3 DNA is TGCAGCGCCGACAGGGAAGAGACCCAGTACTTC. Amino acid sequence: CSADREETQYF.